This entry is about one T cell receptor beta chain. Its antigen is not identified. A much more abundant neighbour one base away suggests this may be a read error. For the second PCR, which ran for 7 to 11 cycles, a sample-barcoded 5' primer and a J-beta primer mix were used. Each cDNA molecule carried a tag from a template-switch adaptor that contained 12 random nucleotides. TCRdb analysed the 5' RACE reads with MiXCR anew, one entry per CDR3 protein. The profile shows 950,000 to 1,200,000 distinct CDR3 sequences, around two fifths of them singletons. This specimen belongs to a study of blood T cells in healthy people across ages. Study results and caveats: Higher diversity, along with more naive CD4+ cells, distinguished long-lived donors from aged donors. Diversity estimated from one million T cells was considered an underestimate.

Germline CDR1 and CDR2: SQVTM and ANQGSEA. Between the trimmed V and J ends, which lost 6 bases and 1 base, there was a span of 9 bases. The CDR3 loop spans 12 amino acids. The receptor comes from a man aged 18-30 years in good health. The V gene is TRBV29-1, the J gene TRBJ1-1, with D hard to call. The sample comprised blood. The CDR3 loop reads CSVDTSNTEAFF. CDR3 DNA sequence: TGCAGCGTCGACACCTCGAACACTGAAGCTTTCTTT.